This T cell receptor beta chain comes out of a study of cytomegalovirus exposure and HLA in healthy donors (dated by TCRdb to the late 2010s). Study-wide context: According to an earlier analysis of a few hundred of the donors, 150 million to 200 million T cells yielded 95 million to 140 million unique TCR beta sequences and about 300 Gb of sequence data. The study profiled the T cell repertoires of about 720 subjects by immunosequencing and related them to cytomegalovirus serostatus. The number of typed donors differed by locus: roughly 620-640 for A, B, C, DRB1 and DQB1; some 540 for DQA1; approximately 600 for DPA1; and about 450 for DPB1. A later genetic analysis took genome-wide SNP genotypes for about three fifths of the roughly 670 donors and used that subset as a discovery cohort. To predict cytomegalovirus infection status, the study combined high-throughput TCR immunosequencing, statistical association of individual TCRs with disease status, and machine learning. Alongside the repertoire data, information on donor age, sex, ethnicity and CMV serostatus was compiled. An earlier analysis of approximately 630 of the donors applied high-throughput TCR beta sequencing to assess whether each TCR beta V gene segment acted as functional or pseudogenic. The study aimed to test whether cataloging public T cell receptors could reveal signatures of past pathogen exposure. Along with the roughly 670-subject first cohort, a separate validation cohort of over a hundred different subjects was used. A later analysis re-examined previously published TCR beta repertoires from more than 550 donors and added high-resolution HLA genotyping to investigate patterns of TCR occurrence. Every repertoire in the discovery cohort had been generated on one and the same sequencing platform. Among the roughly 380 genotyped donors, about 83% belonged to the genetic ancestry cluster associated with self-reported Caucasian donors. Among about 390 genotyped donors of the cohort, an average of roughly 240,000 unique TCR beta nucleotide sequences were sequenced per donor, around a sixth of them non-productive. Approximately 310 gigabases of sequencing data and approximately 85 million unique TCR sequences were included in an early release covering around 650 HLA-typed donors. Class I and class II HLA loci were covered by the typing at four-digit resolution. Four or five DR-DQ haplotypes were handled as single units for association and clustering because linkage in the cohort was strong. In the later analysis, no new phenotypic data were used to find candidate immune exposures; instead, reliance was placed on TCR beta sequences and their occurrence across donors. Points the paper makes about the study in general: In an earlier analysis of about 550 of the donors, most TCR beta V segments were observed in productive rearrangements about 87% or about 30% of the time, broadly matching IMGT annotations. Linkage disequilibrium might explain the correlated functional status among segregating V segments, but an unknown experimental factor could not be excluded. The presence/absence analyses assumed that sequencing depth was roughly uniform across donors, and that assumption may not be true. According to a later analysis, TCR association rates differed among HLA loci, with DRB1 alleles showing the most associated TCRs and HLA-C alleles showing the fewest. It was suggested by the authors that the approach could potentially be generalized to other disease states and immunological phenotypes. A further reported finding was that TCR beta sequences accurately predicted the HLA-A and HLA-B alleles for most subjects in the first cohort. The study gave a list of 150 to 200 TCR beta chains associated with cytomegalovirus. Some IMGT-functional V segments, including TRBV6-2 and TRBV6-3, could not be told apart with the 87-base-pair reads, so those segments were excluded. Assigning TCR associations to individual alleles was difficult when HLA alleles, especially DR and DQ, strongly co-occurred. In a later analysis, HLA-associated TCR beta chains showed more clonal expansion and lower generation probabilities than non-associated chains that were equally common. An association between a missense DCLRE1C variant and V-gene and J-gene trimming of TCR beta chains was found in a later genetic analysis and replicated in an independent cohort. In this cohort, only TCR beta chains were sequenced, and detectable features were limited by the absence of alpha or paired-chain data. For the cohort, immune exposure information was limited to CMV serostatus. Because HLA typing was unavailable for some donors at each locus, only the typed subset was used in association tests. In a later analysis, some 18,000 TCR beta sequences were associated with specific HLA alleles at a false discovery rate of 0.05. While some public TCRs were present in many individuals, most TCR sequences turned up only very rarely across donors. Because counts were too low, seventeen rarely observed V segments, including chromosome 9 orphons, were excluded from the earlier analysis of several hundred of the donors. In vitro tests confirmed that a few of the cytomegalovirus-associated TCR beta chains recognize cytomegalovirus antigens. In a later analysis, several top co-occurrence clusters were reported to appear linked to parvovirus B19, influenza, CMV and Epstein-Barr virus. A later genetic analysis reported fewer N-insertions in productive TCRs among donors in an Asian-associated ancestry cluster than the roughly 720-donor mean. A cluster of highly shared sequence variants was judged likely to represent a technical artifact of the sequencing pipeline. The classifier was reported to diagnose cytomegalovirus status with high specificity and sensitivity in both the original and validation cohorts. In a later analysis, most CMV-associated TCR beta chains were found to appear HLA-restricted, with HLA associations seemingly driven largely by CMV exposure.

The cohort was made up of roughly 670 healthy bone marrow donors. At the time of sampling, every cohort member was nominally healthy, though immune exposures that went unrecorded were likely present. The donor tested CMV seronegative, placing the donor among the 350 to 400 seronegative members of the cohort. A peripheral blood sample was provided by each donor, and peripheral blood mononuclear cells were used for TCR beta sequencing. The Qiagen DNeasy Blood Extraction Kit was used to extract genomic DNA from the blood cell samples. The CDR1 and CDR2 encoded by the germline V gene are SNHLY and FYNNEI. Reading from cysteine to phenylalanine, the CDR3 counts 13 amino acids. The DNA shown is the 39-base CDR3, in frame from base 1. The trim is 8 bases for V and 5 bases for J, with a gap of 15 bases between the germline ends. Library method: the immunoSEQ multiplex PCR assay. A mixture of 60 forward primers for TCR Vbeta segments and 13 reverse primers for TCR Jbeta segments was used in the multiplex PCR. The CDR3 region of rearranged TCR beta genes was amplified from genomic DNA by a multiplex PCR assay. The amplified TCR beta libraries were sequenced on the Illumina HiSeq System as 87-base-pair reads. The source study handled its data this way. In a later analysis, tens of millions of unique TCR beta chains were counted across the 690 or so repertoires, and about 10 million of these chains were shared by at least two donors. To remove PCR and sequencing errors, raw reads were error-corrected and collapsed into unique sequences using a nearest-neighbor algorithm that merged closely related sequences. To assign V, D and J gene segments, CDR3 sequences were aligned to IMGT reference sequences. For a sequence to be retained, a match of at least six nucleotides was required to both a V gene segment and a J gene segment. Rearrangements were called productive when the CDR3 lacked stop codons and stayed in frame with V and J; all others were non-productive. Following IMGT convention, CDR3 was defined as the stretch from the second conserved V-encoded cysteine up to the conserved J-encoded phenylalanine. The earlier analysis of about 610 of the donors excluded sequences that lacked an unambiguous match to a single V gene segment. In an earlier analysis of approximately 590 of the donors, V segments were called functional above 56.7% productive rearrangements and were called segregating when the between-donor standard deviation exceeded 5%. A statistical classification framework was built for diagnosing cytomegalovirus status from the catalog of TCR beta chain sequences. A later analysis assigned V and J genes by comparing TCR nucleotide sequences with IMGT/GENE-DB human TR gene sequences. The TCRdist pipeline was used in a later analysis to assign CDR3 sequences and most-parsimonious VDJ recombination scenarios. In a later analysis, each TCR beta chain was defined by its CDR3 amino acid sequence together with its V-gene family, and reads lacking a unique V-gene family were excluded. A later analysis removed 592 highly shared, low-generation-probability nucleotide sequences to deal with suspected cross-contamination and a sequencing artifact. A later analysis calculated a clonal expansion index for each public chain from normalized within-repertoire ranks of inferred template counts. In a later analysis, generation probabilities were computed with a VDJ recombination model fitted to out-of-frame rearrangements, and the resulting probabilities were checked against IGoR. A later analysis scored TCR-TCR, TCR-HLA and TCR-CMV co-occurrence with hypergeometric tests, applying a repertoire-size bias correction to TCR pairs. A later analysis estimated false discovery rates by permuting HLA or CMV assignments 20 times. A later analysis grouped co-occurring TCRs with DBSCAN, adding TCRdist sequence similarity when clustering within HLA-allele-positive subsets. Co-occurrence clustering excluded repertoires with fewer than 30,000 or more than 120,000 public chains, plus five with anomalous nucleotide sharing. TCRdb mirrors the immuneACCESS table, restricted to in-frame sequences. Some clones are absent from its copies; in checked studies, under half trace to an unresolved V gene, and the reason for the others is unknown. The V and J calls and the clone size are those of that table, but D and trimming were determined from the DNA. The sample contains 100,000 or so clones, about 63% of them found a single time. The ten largest make up around 6.3% of the sample.

This clone appeared a single time. What antigen it recognizes has not been identified. Base qualities are missing; no much larger clone stands one base away. This receptor chain uses TRBV2 and TRBJ2-5; the D gene is perhaps TRBD2, from 6 matching bases. Source material: PBMCs. The clonotype originates from a woman in her twenties or thirties in good health and CMV-seronegative. The CDR3 protein: CASGLGGGETQYF. Here is the DNA: TGTGCCAGCGGACTCGGGGGTGGGGAGACCCAGTACTTC. Beyond the CDR3, the reference TRBV2 and TRBJ2-5 genes provide the residues; the full variable domain reads: EPEVTQTPSHQVTQMGQEVILRCVPISNHLYFYWYRQILGQKVEFLVSFYNNEISEKSEIFDDQFSVERPDGSNFTLKIRSTKLEDSAMYFCASGLGGGETQYFGPGTRLLVL.